This TCR beta chain appears in the sequencing data of a study of T-cell reconstitution after alpha-beta-depleted transplantation in children (dated by TCRdb to 2016 to 2017). A note on the overall study: Using TCR repertoire profiling, the study quantitatively followed how T-cell immune reconstitution unfolded in children after TCRalphabeta/CD19-depleted allogeneic hematopoietic cell transplantation.

Library prep was done by PCR. This sample was sequenced with an Illumina HiSeq 2500. To normalize quantification of the TCRbeta repertoire, the TCR libraries were built with molecular barcoding that relied on unique molecular identifiers. TCRdb redid the processing of the public reads, applying fastp at Q25 and MiXCR, and retained in-frame beta chains. For every CDR3 protein sequence, its rows merge into one entry that carries the most common genes and DNA. Present in this sample are over 550,000 distinct CDR3 sequences, about 11% of which were seen just once. The ten largest account for less than 4.5% of the sample. Reading from cysteine to phenylalanine, the CDR3 counts 17 amino acids. Kept here is only the CDR3 DNA, which spans 51 bases and is read in frame from base 1. CDR1 and CDR2 are read off the germline V gene (reference sequence) as LGHDT and YNNKEL. The V end gives up 4 bases and the J end 4 bases, leaving 9 bases in the junction not matched to a gene.

This clonotype was seen a handful of times. It has no known antigen specificity. The input lacks base qualities; no much larger clone sits a single base away. The receptor comes from a human donor who donated a stem cell graft to a child with acute myeloid leukemia. The sample in question was PBMCs from the stem cell graft donor, obtained from the stem cell graft. Recombination linked TRBV3-1 to TRBJ2-1; 11 nucleotides in the junction match TRBD2. The DNA sequence is given as TGTGCCAGCAGCCCCCCTACGGGACTAGCGGCTTACAATGAGCAGTTCTTC. It encodes CASSPPTGLAAYNEQFF.